The 22 T cell receptor beta chains below come from one sample, sequenced in a study of shared clonotypes between healthy human individuals. TCRdb keeps only in-frame clones here, not all; method: immunoSEQ multiplex PCR. The data hold over a million clones, with approximately 98% observed a single time. The source material was naive CD4+ T cells sorted from blood. Subset reported: CD45RA+ positively selected. These receptors came from a man aged 25 to 40 in good health.

The chain is built from TRBV7-8 and TRBJ1-1, with no clear D. Per the germline V gene, CDR1 is SGHVS and CDR2 is FQNEAQ. This CDR3 contains 14 residues. The ends were cut back, 1 base at V and 3 bases at J, with 9 bases in the middle. This CDR3 is CASSLEIGYTEAFF. DNA for the CDR3: TGTGCCAGCAGCTTAGAAATCGGGTACACTGAAGCTTTCTTT.

Notes on this clone: Relative to the germline gene, one junction end is altered; a read error may explain this. This rearrangement joins TRBV14 to TRBJ1-1; perhaps TRBD1 as D (5 bases). This CDR3 is 14 amino acids long. From germline, CDR1 is SGHDN and CDR2 FVKESK. CDR3 in amino acids: CASTQGVWDTEAFF. CDR3 nucleotide sequence: TGTGCCAGCACCCAAGGGGTGTGGGACACTGAAGCTTTCTTT. The whole variable domain, remainder taken from reference TRBV14 and TRBJ1-1, is EAGVTQFPSHSVIEKGQTVTLRCDPISGHDNLYWYRRVMGKEIKFLLHFVKESKQDESGMPNNRFLAERTGGTYSTLKVQPAELEDSGVYFCASTQGVWDTEAFFGQGTRLTVV.

The rearrangement joins TRBV5-4 to TRBJ2-2; TRBD2 aligns across 9 bases. Unmatched junction bases numbered 7, after V lost 6 bases and J lost 4 bases. The CDR3 totals 15 residues. Looked up from germline, CDR1 is SGHNT and CDR2 is YYREEE (reference sequence). The CDR3 sequence is CASTVAGAVTGELFF. The CDR3, as DNA: TGTGCCAGCACCGTAGCGGGAGCAGTCACCGGGGAGCTGTTTTTT. Filled out from reference TRBV5-4 and TRBJ2-2, the complete variable domain reads ETGVTQSPTHLIKTRGQQVTLRCSSQSGHNTVSWYQQALGQGPQFIFQYYREEENGRGNFPPRFSGLQFPNYSSELNVNALELDDSALYLCASTVAGAVTGELFFGEGSRLTVL.

The chain has TRBV7-6 and TRBJ2-3; 11 nucleotides align to TRBD2. CDR3 length: 16 residues. Germline V gives CDR1 SGHVS, CDR2 FNYEAQ. Trimming at V came to 1 base and at J to 4 bases, leaving 4 bases not matched to a gene. DNA of the CDR3: TGTGCCAGCAGCTTAGAGGCTAGCGGGAGGCCAGATACGCAGTATTTT. It yields the protein CASSLEASGRPDTQYF.

The CDR3 reads CASSESKGMNTEAFF. CDR3 nucleotide sequence: TGTGCCAGCAGTGAATCAAAGGGGATGAACACTGAAGCTTTCTTT. The chain combines TRBV25-1 with TRBJ1-1; TRBD1 is a possible D gene (5 bases). Germline CDR1 is MGHDK and CDR2 is SYGVNS. The V end was cut by 1 base, the J end by 0 bases, with 9 bases between. The CDR3 totals 15 residues.

J is TRBJ2-1 and V is TRBV29-1; tentative D call: TRBD1 (6 bases). The CDR3 is made up of 15 amino acids. Trimming removed 6 bases at V and 0 bases at J, with 15 bases between. Germline CDR1 and CDR2: SQVTM and ANQGSEA. The CDR3 DNA sequence: TGCAGCGTCAGAGGACAGTCCAGCTCCTACAATGAGCAGTTCTTC. Residues: CSVRGQSSSYNEQFF.

This chain links TRBV7-2 with TRBJ1-1; D call uncertain. Deletions cut 1 base from V and 1 base from J, with 10 bases between. The CDR3 is made up of 15 amino acids. Germline V gene data show CDR1 as SGHTA and CDR2 as FQGNSA. CDR3 sequence (DNA): TGTGCCAGCAGCTTAGGTTGGCAGAAGAACACTGAAGCTTTCTTT. Protein product: CASSLGWQKNTEAFF.

V usage is TRBV9 and J usage is TRBJ2-7; 7 nucleotides match TRBD1. The ends lost 4 bases at V and 2 bases at J; junction bases unmatched: 12. This CDR3 has 16 residues. The germline CDR1 and CDR2 sequences are SGDLS and YYNGEE. The DNA of the CDR3 is TGTGCCAGCAGCCCGGCCCCACAGGGGTCGGCCTACGAGCAGTACTTC. This sequence encodes CASSPAPQGSAYEQYF.

The J gene is TRBJ2-5, the V gene TRBV10-2; 8 bases map to TRBD2. Unmatched junction bases numbered 9, after V lost 2 bases and J lost 1 base. From germline, CDR1 is WSHSY and CDR2 SAAADI. The CDR3 consists of 17 residues. CDR3 residues: CASSEVFAGGSQETQYF. DNA of the CDR3: TGCGCCAGCAGTGAGGTATTTGCGGGAGGAAGCCAAGAGACCCAGTACTTC.

The rearrangement joins TRBV5-1 to TRBJ2-3; D might be TRBD2 (6 bases). Germline-derived CDR1 and CDR2 are SGHRS and YFSETQ. V lost 4 bases and J lost 0, with 18 bases in between. The CDR3 has 17 residues. This CDR3 is CASSPPRLDDSTDTQYF. DNA for the CDR3: TGCGCCAGCAGCCCTCCCCGACTAGACGATAGCACAGATACGCAGTATTTT. The full variable domain, rest sourced from reference TRBV5-1 and TRBJ2-3, is KAGVTQTPRYLIKTRGQQVTLSCSPISGHRSVSWYQQTPGQGLQFLFEYFSETQRNKGNFPGRFSGRQFSNSRSEMNVSTLELGDSALYLCASSPPRLDDSTDTQYFGPGTRLTVL.

J is TRBJ2-1 and V is TRBV28, with D perhaps assigned TRBD1 or TRBD2 (5 bases each). This CDR3 is built from 14 residues. CDR1 and CDR2 from the germline V gene are MDHEN and SYDVKM. Trimming took 8 bases from V and 6 from J, leaving 17 bases between them. The chain's CDR3 is CASAPGPSGNEQFF. DNA of the CDR3: TGTGCCAGCGCCCCGGGGCCCAGTGGCAATGAGCAGTTCTTC. Filled out from reference TRBV28 and TRBJ2-1, the complete variable domain reads DVKVTQSSRYLVKRTGEKVFLECVQDMDHENMFWYRQDPGLGLRLIYFSYDVKMKEKGDIPEGYSVSREKKERFSLILESASTNQTSMYLCASAPGPSGNEQFFGPGTRLTVL.

The chain has TRBV15 and TRBJ2-5; perhaps D is TRBD1 or TRBD2 (5 bases each). Germline V gene data show CDR1 as LNHNV and CDR2 as YYDKDF (reference sequence). V lost 0 bases, J lost 7 bases, and 12 bases lay in between. The CDR3 consists of 14 residues. The chain's CDR3 is CATSRDQGDVTQYF. CDR3 in DNA: TGTGCCACCAGCAGAGATCAGGGAGATGTGACCCAGTACTTC.

CDR3 in amino acids: CASSFLAGGRTDTQYF. CDR3 bases: TGTGCCAGCAGTTTCCTAGCGGGAGGACGCACAGATACGCAGTATTTT. The rearrangement uses TRBV28 and TRBJ2-3; 11 nucleotides match TRBD2. Germline values: CDR1 MDHEN, CDR2 SYDVKM. The CDR3 has 16 residues. The J segment lost 1 base and the V segment lost 3 bases, leaving 3 bases of the junction unmatched.

This clone was counted once. The chain employs TRBV2 and TRBJ1-5; D may be TRBD1 (5 bases). The ends were cut back, 0 bases at V and 1 base at J, with 13 bases in the middle. Germline V gives CDR1 SNHLY, CDR2 FYNNEI. This CDR3 has 17 residues. The CDR3 reads CASSEAARPGSNQPQHF. Here the CDR3 DNA reads TGTGCCAGCAGTGAAGCGGCCAGGCCAGGGAGCAATCAGCCCCAGCATTTT.

The CDR3 spells CASSLGNSGGDQPQHF. DNA of the CDR3: TGCGCCAGCAGCTTGGGGAATTCGGGCGGGGATCAGCCCCAGCATTTT. V is TRBV5-1 and J is TRBJ1-5; no firm D call. Trimming left V 0 bases short and J 5 bases short, with 15 bases between. The CDR3 runs to 16 residues. Germline V gene data show CDR1 as SGHRS and CDR2 as YFSETQ.

The V call is TRBV5-6, the J call TRBJ2-7, with D possibly matching TRBD2 (5 bases). CDR3 length: 15 amino acids. CDR1 and CDR2 (germline): SGHDT, YYEEEE. Trimming left V 3 bases short and J 3 bases short, with 16 bases between. Here the CDR3 DNA reads TGTGCCAGCAGCTCCTCAACTAGACGAGACTACGAGCAGTACTTC. This translates into CASSSSTRRDYEQYF.

The chain couples TRBV6-1 to TRBJ1-3; D possibly corresponds to TRBD1 (5 bases). This CDR3 comprises 18 residues. Germline CDR1 and CDR2: MNHNS and SASEGT. V was shortened by 1 base and J by 0 bases, with 16 bases between the two germline ends. CDR3 sequence: CASSEVWDGSLSGNTIYF. The CDR3 region has the DNA TGTGCCAGCAGTGAAGTGTGGGACGGCTCACTCTCTGGAAACACCATATATTTT.

As concerns this clone: Other DNA variants within this sample encode the same CDR3. This chain links TRBV20-1 with TRBJ2-5; no clear D. V lost 6 bases to trimming and J lost 5 bases, with 10 bases between them. The CDR3 has 11 amino acids. CDR1 DFQATT and CDR2 SNEGSKA come from the germline V gene (reference sequence). The CDR3 bases are TGCAGTGCAGGTACTCCCGAGACCCAGTACTTC. Translating it yields CSAGTPETQYF.

The chain recombines TRBV6-6 with TRBJ2-5; D could derive from TRBD1 or TRBD2 (5 bases each). CDR1 and CDR2 from the germline V gene are MNHNY and SVGAGI (reference sequence). The CDR3 length is 14 residues. V lost 2 bases and J lost 9, with 16 bases in between. The CDR3 DNA reads as TGTGCCAGCAGTTACCGGGACCCAAGAATGGCCCAGTACTTC. The encoded protein is CASSYRDPRMAQYF.

A single count supports this clone. J is TRBJ1-1 and V is TRBV6-1; no reliable D call. Germline V lookup: CDR1 MNHNS, CDR2 SASEGT. Trimming removed 5 bases from V and 1 base from J, with 14 bases in between. The CDR3 is made up of 15 amino acids. CDR3 region: CASSSSTTQNTEAFF. The CDR3 bases are TGTGCCAGCAGTTCATCAACGACACAGAACACTGAAGCTTTCTTT.

The chain combines TRBV10-3 with TRBJ2-6, with D hard to call. The V and J ends lost 2 bases and 0 bases respectively, with 8 bases between them. From germline, CDR1 is ENHRY and CDR2 SYGVKD. The CDR3 contains 16 residues. The CDR3 sequence is CAISEGRFSGANVLTF. CDR3 sequence (DNA): TGTGCCATCAGTGAGGGACGGTTCTCTGGGGCCAACGTCCTGACTTTC.

J is TRBJ2-7 and V is TRBV7-6, with 7 nucleotides matching TRBD2. Germline V gene data show CDR1 as SGHVS and CDR2 as FNYEAQ. With 5 bases clipped from V and 0 bases from J, the junction kept 10 bases outside the gene matches. The CDR3 totals 16 residues. The CDR3 nucleotides read TGTGCCAGCAGCCGAGGGAGGGGCAGGAGCTCCTACGAGCAGTACTTC. This translates into CASSRGRGRSSYEQYF.